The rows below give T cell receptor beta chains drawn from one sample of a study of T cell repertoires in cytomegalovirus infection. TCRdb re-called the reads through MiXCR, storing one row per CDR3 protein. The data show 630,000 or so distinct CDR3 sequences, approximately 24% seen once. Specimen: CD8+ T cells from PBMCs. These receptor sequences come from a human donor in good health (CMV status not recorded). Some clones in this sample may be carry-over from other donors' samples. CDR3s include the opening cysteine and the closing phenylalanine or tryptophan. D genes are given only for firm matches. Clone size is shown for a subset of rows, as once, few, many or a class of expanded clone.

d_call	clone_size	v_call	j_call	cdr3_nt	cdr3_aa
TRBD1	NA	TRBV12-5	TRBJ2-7	TGTGCTAGTAATTCTCCGACAGGGACCACCTACGAGCAGTACTTC	CASNSPTGTTYEQYF
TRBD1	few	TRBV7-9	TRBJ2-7	TGTGCCAGCACCTGGGACAGGGGCTACGAGCAGTACTTC	CASTWDRGYEQYF
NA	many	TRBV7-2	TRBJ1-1	TGTGCCAGCAGCTTAGCGCGCCAAACCTTGAACACTGAAGCTTTCTTT	CASSLARQTLNTEAFF
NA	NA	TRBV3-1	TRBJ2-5	TGTGCCAGCAGCCAAGGATACTACCAAGAGACCCAGTACTTC	CASSQGYYQETQYF
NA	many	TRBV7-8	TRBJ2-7	TGTGCCAGCAGCTTCGACATTCACGAGCAGTACTTC	CASSFDIHEQYF
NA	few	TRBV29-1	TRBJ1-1	TGCAGCGTTGAAAAGGGTGAAGCTTTCTTT	CSVEKGEAFF
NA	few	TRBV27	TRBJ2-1	TGTGCCAGCCACAGGGGGGGCAACAATGAGCAGTTCTTC	CASHRGGNNEQFF
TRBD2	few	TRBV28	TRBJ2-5	TGTGCCAGCAGTTTATGGCTAGCGGGGGGCCCGGAGACCCAGTACTTC	CASSLWLAGGPETQYF
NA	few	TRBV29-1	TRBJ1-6	TGCAGCGTTGAAGGACAGGCGATTCTCTATAATTCACCCCTCCACTTT	CSVEGQAILYNSPLHF
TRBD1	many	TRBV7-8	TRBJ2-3	TGTGCCAGCAGCTTGGGGACAGGCCCCTTACAGGATACGCAGTATTTT	CASSLGTGPLQDTQYF
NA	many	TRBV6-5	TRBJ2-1	TGTGCCAGCAGTTACCAGCTGTTCTCCTACAATGAGCAGTTCTTC	CASSYQLFSYNEQFF
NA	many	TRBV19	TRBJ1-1	TGTGCCACCCACGCGCGCAGGAGGAACACTGAAGCTTTCTTT	CATHARRRNTEAFF
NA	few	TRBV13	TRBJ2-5	TGTGCCAGCAGCTACACGAAACAGAATCAAGAGACCCAGTACTTC	CASSYTKQNQETQYF
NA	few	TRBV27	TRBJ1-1	TGTGCCACCTTTTCTAACACTGAAGCTTTCTTT	CATFSNTEAFF
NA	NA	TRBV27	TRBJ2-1	TGTGCCAGCAGTTTTTTCCAGGCTCCGTACAATGAGCAGTTCTTC	CASSFFQAPYNEQFF
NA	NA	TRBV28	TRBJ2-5	TGTGCCAGCCTACTACGGCCCGGGGTTGAGACCCAGTACTTC	CASLLRPGVETQYF
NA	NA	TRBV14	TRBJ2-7	TGTGCCAGCAGCCAAGATAAACGGGAGCAGTACTTC	CASSQDKREQYF
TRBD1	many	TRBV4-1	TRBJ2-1	TGCGCCAGCAGCTGGGACAGCCAACTGAGCTCCTACAATGAGCAGTTCTTC	CASSWDSQLSSYNEQFF
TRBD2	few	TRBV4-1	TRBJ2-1	TGCGCCAGCAGCAGACTCGGGGGGAGCTCCTACAATGAGCAGTTCTTC	CASSRLGGSSYNEQFF
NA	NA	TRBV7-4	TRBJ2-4	TGTGCCAGCAGCGAGAACTTAGCCAAAAACATTCAGTACTTC	CASSENLAKNIQYF
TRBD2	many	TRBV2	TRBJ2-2	TGTGCCAGCAGCCCTACTAGCGGGGGATTAAACACCGGGGAGCTGTTTTTT	CASSPTSGGLNTGELFF
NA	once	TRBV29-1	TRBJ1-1	TGCAGCGTTGATCAACAGGGAACTGAAGCTTTCTTT	CSVDQQGTEAFF
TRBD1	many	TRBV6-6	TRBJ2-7	TGTGCCAGCAGAACCGGGACAGGGAAGGAGCAGTACTTC	CASRTGTGKEQYF